These 31 T cell receptor beta chains were sequenced from one sample in a study of blood T cells in healthy people across ages (dated by TCRdb to about 2015). The method behind the library was 5' RACE. Instrument on record: Illumina HiSeq 2500. A second roughly 6 to 11 cycle PCR used a sample-barcoded 5' primer and a J-beta primer mix. TCRdb reworked the public reads: Q25 trimming with fastp, MiXCR clone assembly, productive beta chains retained. Records with the same CDR3 protein are collapsed into one entry carrying the most frequent genes and DNA. The sample data list approximately 1.5 million distinct CDR3 sequences, and approximately 43% of these were observed just once. Approximately 4% of the sample is taken by the ten largest. The sample taken for sequencing was blood. The receptor source for this set is a woman aged 18-30 years in good health.

V is TRBV7-9 and J is TRBJ1-5, with 7 nucleotides matching TRBD1. CDR3 length: 14 residues. The trim removed 5 bases at V and 4 bases at J, leaving 5 bases unmatched. The germline V gene encodes CDR1 SEHNR and CDR2 FQNEAQ (reference sequence). In nucleotides, the CDR3 is TGTGCCAGCAGCATAACAGGGGTAAATCAGCCCCAGCATTTT. Its protein is CASSITGVNQPQHF.

V gene TRBV28 combines with J gene TRBJ1-3; no clear D. The CDR3 is 11 amino acids. Germline lookup yields CDR1 MDHEN and CDR2 SYDVKM. Trimming took 10 bases from V and 8 from J, leaving 12 bases between them. The CDR3 nucleotides read TGTGCCACCTATCTCGCTTACACCATATATTTT. This codes for CATYLAYTIYF.

Turning to this clonotype: This may be a read error: a much more frequent sequence differs by one nucleotide. The chain employs TRBV6-1 and TRBJ1-5; no reliable D call. Germline V gene data show CDR1 as MNHNS and CDR2 as SASEGT. Trimming removed 1 base from V and 7 bases from J, with 14 bases in between. The length of the CDR3 is 15 residues. The DNA of the CDR3 is TGTGCCAGCAGTGAAGAGCCGGGTATCCAACAGCCCCAGCATTTT. Translated, it gives CASSEEPGIQQPQHF.

This clonotype has a handful of counts. The rearrangement links TRBV6-1 to TRBJ2-4; 10 positions match TRBD2. The J call is doubtful: the DNA matches TRBJ2-7 better. This CDR3 spans 16 amino acids. The germline CDR1 and CDR2 sequences are MNHNS and SASEGT. The CDR3 loop is CASSGAGGGDSLEQYF. CDR3 coding DNA: TGTGCCAGCAGTGGAGCGGGAGGGGGAGATTCCCTCGAGCAGTACTTC.

This chain connects TRBV9 to TRBJ1-1; D is unresolved. The V gene lost 3 bases and the J gene lost 4 bases, with 13 bases spanning the gap. The CDR3 covers 14 residues. Germline V gene data show CDR1 as SGDLS and CDR2 as YYNGEE. DNA for the CDR3: TGTGCCAGCAGCGCCGACCCGAGGGCCACTGAAGCTTTCTTT. Amino acids: CASSADPRATEAFF.

This clonotype was seen at least ten times. J is TRBJ2-1 and V is TRBV7-2, with TRBD1 identical over 9 bases. From germline, CDR1 is SGHTA and CDR2 FQGNSA. The V and J ends lost 1 base and 3 bases, in that order; junction bases with no gene match: 1. CDR3 length: 15 residues. The CDR3 bases are TGTGCCAGCAGCTTAGACAGGGGGCTCTACAATGAGCAGTTCTTC. Amino acid sequence: CASSLDRGLYNEQFF.

The chain combines TRBV3-1 with TRBJ2-3; possibly TRBD1 or TRBD2 for D (5 bases each). The CDR3 covers 18 residues. Trimming shortened V by 0 bases and J by 0 bases, and 16 bases separated the two germline ends. Germline CDR1 is LGHDT and CDR2 is YNNKEL (reference sequence). In DNA form, the CDR3 reads TGTGCCAGCAGCCAAGATTGGGGACCAAGGGGAAGCACAGATACGCAGTATTTT. It encodes CASSQDWGPRGSTDTQYF.

The chain is built from TRBV2 and TRBJ1-2; no definite D call. This CDR3 comprises 16 residues. Germline loops: CDR1 SNHLY, CDR2 FYNNEI. Trimming removed 6 bases from V and 0 bases from J, with 17 bases in between. CDR3 region: CASRRRAVVSNYGYTF. The CDR3 coding sequence is TGTGCCAGCAGGCGTAGGGCGGTGGTTTCTAACTATGGCTACACCTTC.

This clonotype was picked up a small number of times. The J gene is TRBJ1-1, the V gene TRBV29-1; no firm D call. Trimming removed 4 bases at V and 1 base at J, with 7 bases between. The CDR3 length is 12 residues. Germline V lookup: CDR1 SQVTM, CDR2 ANQGSEA. The CDR3 protein is CSVGGKNTEAFF. CDR3 bases: TGCAGCGTTGGCGGGAAGAACACTGAAGCTTTCTTT.

J is TRBJ2-7 and V is TRBV7-9; D is undetermined. CDR3 size: 14 residues. Between the trimmed V and J ends, which lost 5 bases and 7 bases, there was a span of 18 bases. Germline-derived CDR1 and CDR2 are SEHNR and FQNEAQ (reference sequence). CDR3 coding DNA: TGTGCCAGCAGCCTTCAGCGAGTTGGCTATGAGCAGTACTTC. It translates to CASSLQRVGYEQYF.

The chain uses TRBV7-2 and TRBJ2-3; D unresolved. This CDR3 has 16 amino acids. V was trimmed by 5 bases and J by 3 bases, leaving 18 bases between them. Looked up from germline, CDR1 is SGHTA and CDR2 is FQGNSA. Here the CDR3 reads CASSRRASSGTDTQYF. CDR3 nucleotide sequence: TGTGCCAGCAGCCGTCGGGCGTCCTCAGGAACAGATACGCAGTATTTT. The full variable domain, rest sourced from reference TRBV7-2 and TRBJ2-3, is GAGVSQSPSNKVTEKGKDVELRCDPISGHTALYWYRQSLGQGLEFLIYFQGNSAPDKSGLPSDRFSAERTGGSVSTLTIQRTQQEDSAVYLCASSRRASSGTDTQYFGPGTRLTVL.

The chain joins TRBV12-3 or TRBV12-4 to TRBJ1-5, with D possibly being TRBD1 (5 bases). V was clipped by 6 bases and J by 2 bases, with 11 bases between them. The CDR3 runs to 14 residues. The CDR3 DNA follows: TGTGCCAGCAGGTCGGACAAAGGCAATCAGCCCCAGCATTTT. It encodes CASRSDKGNQPQHF.

About this clonotype itself: Sequence at one end of the junction differs from germline and may be a read error. V usage is TRBV20-1 and J usage is TRBJ1-4; D is undetermined. This CDR3 comprises 13 residues. Per germline, CDR1 DFQATT and CDR2 SNEGSKA (reference sequence). The CDR3 DNA reads as TGCAGTGCTAGAGATCTACGTAATAAAAAACTGTTTTTT. It yields the protein CSARDLRNKKLFF.

This chain connects TRBV20-1 to TRBJ1-5, with 10 bases fitting TRBD1. Germline V gene data show CDR1 as DFQATT and CDR2 as SNEGSKA (reference sequence). The V segment lost 5 bases and the J segment 6 bases; nucleotides outside the gene matches: 4. The CDR3 spans 13 residues. Here the CDR3 reads CSAPGQGLQPQHF. The CDR3 region has the DNA TGCAGTGCTCCGGGACAGGGGCTTCAGCCCCAGCATTTT.

The chain has TRBV29-1 and TRBJ2-5, with D unresolved. V lost 1 base, J lost 5 bases, and 14 bases lay in between. The CDR3 totals 14 residues. Germline V lookup: CDR1 SQVTM, CDR2 ANQGSEA. The CDR3, as DNA: TGCAGCGTTGAAGCGACTCAGAGTAGGGAGACCCAGTACTTC. Residues: CSVEATQSRETQYF.

This clonotype has more than one count but fewer than ten. The chain recombines TRBV29-1 with TRBJ2-7; tentative D call: TRBD1 (5 bases). V was shortened by 4 bases and J by 4 bases, with 14 bases between the two germline ends. This CDR3 is built from 13 residues. Germline V gives CDR1 SQVTM, CDR2 ANQGSEA. The CDR3 nucleotides are TGCAGCGTTGGTGGCAGGGCAAGGTACGAGCAGTACTTC. Translating it yields CSVGGRARYEQYF.

The chain has TRBV10-3 and TRBJ1-1; TRBD1 aligns across 7 bases. The CDR3 loop spans 14 amino acids. Losses at the gene ends were 4 bases for V and 3 bases for J; bases not matched to a gene: 5. Germline loops: CDR1 ENHRY, CDR2 SYGVKD. CDR3 in DNA: TGTGCCATCAGTGTTACAGGGGTCGACACTGAAGCTTTCTTT. This codes for CAISVTGVDTEAFF.

This clonotype came up a few times. This chain joins TRBV9 and TRBJ2-1; D is unclear. CDR1 and CDR2 from the germline V gene are SGDLS and YYNGEE. Trimming pared 4 bases from V and 6 bases from J, leaving 11 bases between. The CDR3 spans 13 residues. The CDR3: CASSPELGNEQFF. The CDR3 nucleotides are TGTGCCAGCAGCCCAGAATTGGGCAATGAGCAGTTCTTC.

At least ten counts were recorded for this clonotype. This sequence joins TRBV4-2 and TRBJ2-7; TRBD2 agrees at 7 bases. V was clipped by 0 bases and J by 3 bases; unmatched bases: 11. Per germline, CDR1 LGHNA and CDR2 YNFKEQ. The CDR3 extends over 17 amino acids. The CDR3 DNA reads TGTGCCAGCAGCCAAGATGCCCGACTAGCTACCTACTACGAGCAGTACTTC. Amino acids: CASSQDARLATYYEQYF.

The CDR3 DNA follows: TGTGCCAGCAGCTCCTACCGGGACACCCAAGAGACCCAGTACTTC. Protein: CASSSYRDTQETQYF. V and J are TRBV5-4 and TRBJ2-5; possible D gene TRBD1, 6 bases. From germline, CDR1 is SGHNT and CDR2 YYREEE (reference sequence). CDR3 size: 15 residues. Trimming left V 3 bases short and J 1 base short, with 13 bases between. The full variable domain, completed using reference TRBV5-4 and TRBJ2-5, is ETGVTQSPTHLIKTRGQQVTLRCSSQSGHNTVSWYQQALGQGPQFIFQYYREEENGRGNFPPRFSGLQFPNYSSELNVNALELDDSALYLCASSSYRDTQETQYFGPGTRLLVL.

V and J are TRBV29-1 and TRBJ2-3; 8 nucleotides align to TRBD2. The junction had 5 bases not matched to a gene; V was cut back by 7 bases and J by 2 bases. Germline-derived CDR1 and CDR2 are SQVTM and ANQGSEA. There are 13 residues in the CDR3. The CDR3 bases are TGCAGCGCAAGCGGGAGAGCCACAGATACGCAGTATTTT. It encodes CSASGRATDTQYF.

The chain employs TRBV2 and TRBJ2-2; 9 nucleotides agree with TRBD1. The length of the CDR3 is 15 residues. Germline CDR1 and CDR2: SNHLY and FYNNEI. V trimming: 7 bases; J trimming: 4 bases; junction bases outside the gene matches: 7. DNA of the CDR3: TGTGCCAGCAACCTACAGGGGGCGCCCACCGGGGAGCTGTTTTTT. Its protein is CASNLQGAPTGELFF.

The table lists this clonotype with a few counts. The chain links TRBV7-8 to TRBJ1-4; D remains ambiguous. V dropped 2 bases and J dropped 5 bases, with 9 bases sitting between them. Germline CDR1 is SGHVS and CDR2 is FQNEAQ. The CDR3 covers 14 residues. The CDR3 DNA follows: TGTGCCAGCAGCTTAAGAACTAGAAATGAAAAACTGTTTTTT. Protein sequence: CASSLRTRNEKLFF.

The chain recombines TRBV4-3 with TRBJ2-1; 12 bases agree with TRBD2. After removal of 4 bases from V and 2 bases from J, the junction contained 6 bases not matched to a gene. Germline loops: CDR1 LGHNA, CDR2 YSLEER. This CDR3 has 17 amino acids. CDR3 amino acids: CASSPRLAGAPYNEQFF. In DNA form, the CDR3 reads TGCGCCAGCAGCCCGCGACTAGCGGGGGCCCCCTACAATGAGCAGTTCTTC.

The chain uses TRBV7-9 and TRBJ1-1; 7 bases are a match to TRBD1. V was pared by 1 base and J by 1 base, with 9 bases of the junction left unmatched. The germline CDR1 and CDR2 sequences are SEHNR and FQNEAQ (reference sequence). This CDR3 spans 17 amino acids. This chain's CDR3 is CASSLVGRGYRNTEAFF. In DNA, the CDR3 is TGTGCCAGCAGCTTAGTGGGCAGGGGGTACCGGAACACTGAAGCTTTCTTT.

This sequence joins TRBV30 and TRBJ1-6, with a weak D call TRBD1 (5 bases). Between the trimmed V and J ends, which lost 3 bases and 9 bases, there was a span of 15 bases. In germline, CDR1 is GTSNPN, CDR2 SVGIG (reference sequence). This CDR3 comprises 14 residues. The CDR3 is CAWRGRTLTSPLHF. The CDR3 DNA is TGTGCCTGGAGAGGAAGGACACTAACTTCACCCCTCCACTTT.

This clonotype was seen a few times. The chain combines TRBV10-3 with TRBJ1-1, with 9 bases that match TRBD1. Germline V gene sequence: CDR1 ENHRY, CDR2 SYGVKD. The CDR3 contains 13 residues. Losses at the gene ends were 6 bases for V and 4 bases for J; bases not matched to a gene: 3. The CDR3 nucleotides read TGTGCCATCAGCACAGGGGGCATCACTGAAGCTTTCTTT. Encoded protein: CAISTGGITEAFF.

There are a few counts of this clonotype. The V and J genes are TRBV3-1 and TRBJ2-4, with D tentatively TRBD2 (6 bases). The tail of the sequence fits TRBJ2-5 better, so the J call may be wrong. The CDR3 covers 15 residues. Germline-derived CDR1 and CDR2 are LGHDT and YNNKEL (reference sequence). The DNA of the CDR3 is TGTGCCAGCACGGAGGGCTCCCTTGTGAGAGAGACCCAGTACTTC. Its translation: CASTEGSLVRETQYF.

The CDR3 DNA follows: TGTGCCAGCAGTTTACGGGGGGTTCGGAGCAATCAGCCCCAGCATTTT. It yields the protein CASSLRGVRSNQPQHF. This rearrangement joins TRBV12-3 or TRBV12-4 to TRBJ1-5, with D perhaps TRBD1 (5 bases). This CDR3 has 16 residues. V was shortened by 2 bases and J by 1 base, with 12 bases between the two germline ends.

A few counts support this clonotype. J is TRBJ1-1 and V is TRBV25-1; TRBD1 might be the D (6 bases). The CDR3 contains 17 residues. The germline CDR1 and CDR2 sequences are MGHDK and SYGVNS. Trimming took 2 bases from V and 1 from J, leaving 17 bases between them. Here the CDR3 reads CASSEGLGGARNTEAFF. For the CDR3, the DNA is TGTGCCAGCAGTGAAGGGCTGGGGGGGGCGCGGAACACTGAAGCTTTCTTT.

The chain links TRBV11-2 to TRBJ1-2, with D perhaps TRBD1 (5 bases). Trimming pared 5 bases from V and 7 bases from J, leaving 14 bases between. Germline CDR1 SGHAT, CDR2 FQNNGV. The CDR3 consists of 13 residues. The CDR3 nucleotides read TGTGCCAGCAGCGTTATGGGGCCCGGTGGCTACACCTTC. Protein product: CASSVMGPGGYTF.